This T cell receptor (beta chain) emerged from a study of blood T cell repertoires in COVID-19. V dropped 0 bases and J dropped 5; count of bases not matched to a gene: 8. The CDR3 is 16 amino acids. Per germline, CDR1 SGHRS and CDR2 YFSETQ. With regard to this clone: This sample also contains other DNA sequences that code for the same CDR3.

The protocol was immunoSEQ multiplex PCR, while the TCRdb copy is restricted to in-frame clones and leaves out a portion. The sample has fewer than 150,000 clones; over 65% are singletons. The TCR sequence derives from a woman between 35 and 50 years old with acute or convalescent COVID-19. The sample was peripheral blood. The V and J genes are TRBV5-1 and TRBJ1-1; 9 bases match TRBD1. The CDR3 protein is CASSLVSGQGGTEAFF. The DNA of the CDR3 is TGCGCCAGCAGCTTGGTGTCGGGACAGGGTGGAACTGAAGCTTTCTTT.